Shown below are 14 T cell receptor beta chains from a single sample sequenced in a study of cytomegalovirus exposure and HLA in healthy donors. Vbeta (60) and Jbeta (13) primers were used in the PCR. Repertoires were generated with immunoSEQ multiplex PCR, while TCRdb's copy carries only in-frame clones and drops some. The top ten hold 1.5% to 2% of the sample, which has under 300,000 clones, 80% to 95% seen once. The sequenced sample was PBMCs. Source of these receptors: a girl under 10 years old in good health and CMV-seronegative.

The chain links TRBV30 to TRBJ1-5; D unresolved. The V gene's germline CDR1 is GTSNPN and CDR2 SVGIG (reference sequence). The CDR3 consists of 13 residues. V lost 0 bases and J lost 7, with 10 bases in between. CDR3 DNA: TGTGCCTGGAGTGTACTGGGAGAGCAGCCCCAGCATTTT. The encoded protein is CAWSVLGEQPQHF.

This rearrangement joins TRBV6-5 to TRBJ1-6, with D possibly being TRBD1 (6 bases). The CDR3 has 14 residues. Looked up from germline, CDR1 is MNHEY and CDR2 is SVGAGI. Trimming stripped 7 bases from V and 7 bases from J, with 14 bases between. The CDR3 coding sequence is TGTGCCAGCAACGGGACACAGGAAAATTCACCCCTCCACTTT. Translating it yields CASNGTQENSPLHF.

The rearrangement uses TRBV28 and TRBJ1-4, with D maybe TRBD1 (6 bases). V was clipped by 2 bases and J by 8 bases, with 18 bases between them. The CDR3 spans 16 residues. Germline-derived CDR1 and CDR2 are MDHEN and SYDVKM. CDR3 DNA: TGTGCCAGCAGTTTAGGGGTTGGGGGGGGCGGGGAAAAACTGTTTTTT. Translated, it gives CASSLGVGGGGEKLFF.

The J gene is TRBJ1-3, the V gene TRBV5-1; D is ambiguous. Germline CDR1 and CDR2: SGHRS and YFSETQ. V was trimmed by 1 base and J by 8 bases, leaving 10 bases between them. CDR3 length equals 13 residues. CDR3 residues: CASSLWGVDTIYF. The CDR3 region has the DNA TGCGCCAGCAGCTTGTGGGGAGTGGACACCATATATTTT.

This chain joins TRBV2 and TRBJ2-7; TRBD1 is a possible D gene (5 bases). The CDR3 sequence is 12 residues long. V shed 1 base and J shed 10 bases, with 11 bases lying between them. Germline V gene sequence: CDR1 SNHLY, CDR2 FYNNEI. In nucleotides, the CDR3 is TGTGCCAGCAGTGAAGGTGGGGCGATACAGTACTTC. The encoded protein is CASSEGGAIQYF.

The V call is TRBV15, the J call TRBJ2-2; the match to TRBD1 covers 7 bases. J lost 1 base, V lost 4 bases, and 0 bases had no gene match. Germline V gene lookup returns CDR1 LNHNV and CDR2 YYDKDF (reference sequence). The CDR3 loop spans 14 amino acids. CDR3 protein: CATSNRGNTGELFF. The CDR3 coding sequence is TGTGCCACCAGCAACAGGGGGAACACCGGGGAGCTGTTTTTT.

V gene TRBV25-1 combines with J gene TRBJ2-1; a possible D gene is TRBD2 (5 bases). The CDR3 is made up of 14 amino acids. Germline CDR1 MGHDK, CDR2 SYGVNS. Trimming removed 7 bases at V and 6 bases at J, with 16 bases between. The CDR3 reads CASIKPGMSNEQFF. The CDR3 DNA follows: TGTGCCAGCATCAAGCCCGGGATGAGCAATGAGCAGTTCTTC.

V gene TRBV6-1 combines with J gene TRBJ1-6; a possible D gene is TRBD1 (5 bases). CDR3 length: 12 amino acids. Looked up from germline, CDR1 is MNHNS and CDR2 is SASEGT. V shed 7 bases and J shed 14 bases, with 15 bases lying between them. CDR3 amino acids: CASNFFGGTLHF. CDR3 coding DNA: TGTGCCAGCAACTTTTTCGGGGGAACCCTCCACTTT.

V usage is TRBV7-6 and J usage is TRBJ1-2, with 7 bases aligning to TRBD1. The germline CDR1 and CDR2 sequences are SGHVS and FNYEAQ. With 5 bases clipped from V and 8 bases from J, the junction kept 8 bases outside the gene matches. The CDR3 is 13 amino acids. CDR3 protein: CASSPTGTGGYTF. CDR3 DNA: TGTGCCAGCAGCCCGACAGGGACGGGCGGCTACACCTTC.

The V and J genes are TRBV7-9 and TRBJ1-1; TRBD1 matches at 8 bases. The V segment lost 5 bases and the J segment 4 bases; nucleotides outside the gene matches: 6. CDR1 is SEHNR, CDR2 FQNEAQ, per germline (reference sequence). The CDR3 is 14 residues long. The CDR3 DNA follows: TGTGCCAGCAGCCCCCAACAGGGGGGCACTGAAGCTTTCTTT. Encoded protein: CASSPQQGGTEAFF.

V is TRBV7-2 and J is TRBJ2-1; 7 bases match TRBD1. CDR3 length: 15 amino acids. Trimming removed 1 base from V and 4 bases from J; junction bases left unmatched: 4. Looked up from germline, CDR1 is SGHTA and CDR2 is FQGNSA. The CDR3 protein is CASSLGGGGYNEQFF. The CDR3 DNA follows: TGTGCCAGCAGCTTAGGAGGGGGCGGGTACAATGAGCAGTTCTTC.

The rearrangement links TRBV4-1 to TRBJ1-1; D perhaps matches TRBD1 (5 bases). The V end lost 0 bases, the J end lost 1 base, and 12 bases lay between the germline ends. This CDR3 region has 16 residues. The germline gives CDR1 MGHRA, CDR2 YSYEKL. CDR3 region: CASSQDPGRANTEAFF. For the CDR3, the DNA is TGCGCCAGCAGCCAAGATCCGGGCAGGGCGAACACTGAAGCTTTCTTT.

This chain connects TRBV14 to TRBJ1-1, with 11 bases lining up with TRBD1. This CDR3 region has 18 residues. Germline lookup yields CDR1 SGHDN and CDR2 FVKESK. V trimming: 3 bases; J trimming: 4 bases; junction bases outside the gene matches: 13. The CDR3 is CASSHADGQGARSTEAFF. CDR3 nucleotide sequence: TGTGCCAGCAGCCATGCTGATGGACAGGGGGCAAGGAGCACTGAAGCTTTCTTT.

The chain carries TRBV7-3 and TRBJ2-7; D call uncertain. Deletions cut 5 bases from V and 5 bases from J, with 22 bases between. The CDR3 is made up of 16 amino acids. CDR1 is SGHTA and CDR2 is FQGTGA in the germline V gene. The CDR3: CASSPVGTAPSHEQYF. The CDR3 DNA sequence: TGTGCCAGCAGCCCAGTGGGTACAGCTCCCTCTCACGAGCAGTACTTC.